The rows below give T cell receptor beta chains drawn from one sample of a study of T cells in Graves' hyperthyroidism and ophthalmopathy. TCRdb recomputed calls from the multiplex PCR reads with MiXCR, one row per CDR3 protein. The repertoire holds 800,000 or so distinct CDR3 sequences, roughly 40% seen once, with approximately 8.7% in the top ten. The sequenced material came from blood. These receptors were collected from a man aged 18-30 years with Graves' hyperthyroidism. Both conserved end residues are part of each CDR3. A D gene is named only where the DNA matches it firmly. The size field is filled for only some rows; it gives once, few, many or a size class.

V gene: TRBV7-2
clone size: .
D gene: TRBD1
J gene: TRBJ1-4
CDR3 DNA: TGTGCCAGCAGCTCCCGGACAGGAATTAATGAAAAACTGTTTTTT
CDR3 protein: CASSSRTGINEKLFF

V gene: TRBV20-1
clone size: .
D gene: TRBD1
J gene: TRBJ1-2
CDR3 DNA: TGCAGCGGTCGTGGGGCAGGGGGCTCTGGAAACACCTTC
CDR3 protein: CSGRGAGGSGNTF

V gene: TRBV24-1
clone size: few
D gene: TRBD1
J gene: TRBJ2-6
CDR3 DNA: TGTGCCACCAGTGATTTCCGGGACAGGGCGAACGTCCTGACTTTC
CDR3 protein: CATSDFRDRANVLTF

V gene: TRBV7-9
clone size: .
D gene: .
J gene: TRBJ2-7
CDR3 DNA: TGTGCCAGCAGCGTTTTGGTCAGGGCCTACGAGCAGTACTTC
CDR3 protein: CASSVLVRAYEQYF

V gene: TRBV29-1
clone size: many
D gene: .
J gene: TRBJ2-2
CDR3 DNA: TGCAGCGTTGGGGATGGTTCGAGGACCGGGGAGCTGTTTTTT
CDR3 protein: CSVGDGSRTGELFF

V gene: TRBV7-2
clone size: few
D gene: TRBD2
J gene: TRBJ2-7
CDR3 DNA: TGTGCCAGCAGCCATACTAGCGGGGACTACGAGCAGTACTTC
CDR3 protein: CASSHTSGDYEQYF

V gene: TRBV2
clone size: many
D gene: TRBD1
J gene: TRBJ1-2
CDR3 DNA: TGTGCCAGCATAGGGACAGTTAAGAGTGGCTACACCTTC
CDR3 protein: CASIGTVKSGYTF

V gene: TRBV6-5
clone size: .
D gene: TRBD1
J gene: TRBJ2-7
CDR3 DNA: TGTGCCAGCAGTTTCCGACAGGGTTTGGACGAGCAGTACTTC
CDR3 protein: CASSFRQGLDEQYF

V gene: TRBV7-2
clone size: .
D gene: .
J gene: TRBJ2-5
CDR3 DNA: TGTGCCAGCAGCTTAGCTAGGGGACACCGAGAGACCCAGTACTTC
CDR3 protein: CASSLARGHRETQYF

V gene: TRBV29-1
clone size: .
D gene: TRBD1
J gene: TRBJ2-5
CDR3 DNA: TGCAGCGCTTTAACCGGGACAGGGGAGCAAGAGACCCAGTACTTC
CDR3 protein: CSALTGTGEQETQYF

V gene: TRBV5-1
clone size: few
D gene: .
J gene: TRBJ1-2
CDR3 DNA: TGCGCCAGCAGCTTGGAGTTGTTTAACTATGGCTACACCTTC
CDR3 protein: CASSLELFNYGYTF

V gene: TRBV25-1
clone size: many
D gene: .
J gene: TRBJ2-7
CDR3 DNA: TGTGCCAGCAGTGAGAGGGGGGTTGGGCTCTACGAGCAGTACTTC
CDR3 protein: CASSERGVGLYEQYF

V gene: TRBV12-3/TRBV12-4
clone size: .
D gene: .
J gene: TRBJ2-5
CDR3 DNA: TGTGCCAGCAGACCCCCGCTCGTCAAGATCGGGGAGGAAAAGACCCAGTACTTC
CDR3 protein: CASRPPLVKIGEEKTQYF

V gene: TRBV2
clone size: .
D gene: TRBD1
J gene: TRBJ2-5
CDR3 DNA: TGTGCCAGCAGTCTCCGGGACAGTCGTCAAGAGACCCAGTACTTC
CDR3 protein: CASSLRDSRQETQYF

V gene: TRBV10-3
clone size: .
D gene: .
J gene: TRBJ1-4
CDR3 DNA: TGTGCCATCAGTGAGACAGGGCGGGGTAATGAAAAACTGTTTTTT
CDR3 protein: CAISETGRGNEKLFF

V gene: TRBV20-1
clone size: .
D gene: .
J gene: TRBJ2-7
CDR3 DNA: TGCAGTGCCAGCAGCGTAGGAGGGAAGGGCTACGAGCAGTACTTC
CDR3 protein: CSASSVGGKGYEQYF

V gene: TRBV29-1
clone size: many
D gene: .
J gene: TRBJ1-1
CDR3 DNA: TGCAGCGTTAAATCCAAGAACACTGAAGCTTTCTTT
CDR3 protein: CSVKSKNTEAFF

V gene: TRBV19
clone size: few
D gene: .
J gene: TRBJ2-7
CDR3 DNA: TGTGCCAGTAGTATTTCCAGAACAGGCGTTAACGAGCAGTACTTC
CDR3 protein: CASSISRTGVNEQYF

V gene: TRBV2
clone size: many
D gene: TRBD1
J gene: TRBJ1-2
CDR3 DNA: TGTGCCAGCAGTGCCACAGGGGGCCATGGCTACACCTTC
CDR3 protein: CASSATGGHGYTF

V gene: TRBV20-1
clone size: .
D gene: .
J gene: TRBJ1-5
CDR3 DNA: TGCAGTGCTAGGGAAAATGGGAATCAGCCCCAGCATTTT
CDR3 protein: CSARENGNQPQHF

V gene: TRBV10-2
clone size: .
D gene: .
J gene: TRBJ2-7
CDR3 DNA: TGTGCCAGGAGTCATAACTACGAGCAGTACTTC
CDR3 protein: CARSHNYEQYF

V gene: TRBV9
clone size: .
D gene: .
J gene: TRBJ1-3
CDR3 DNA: TGTGCCAGCTCACCTGACCGGTCTCGAAACACCATATATTTT
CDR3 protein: CASSPDRSRNTIYF

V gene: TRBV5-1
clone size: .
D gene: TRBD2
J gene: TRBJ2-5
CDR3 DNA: TGCGCCAGCAGCTTCCTCGGGACTAGCGGAGAGACCCAGTACTTC
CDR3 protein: CASSFLGTSGETQYF

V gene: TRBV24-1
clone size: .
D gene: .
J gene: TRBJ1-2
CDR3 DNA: TGTGCCAGCAGTGTGGGCAGTCCGTATGGCTACACCTTC
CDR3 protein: CASSVGSPYGYTF